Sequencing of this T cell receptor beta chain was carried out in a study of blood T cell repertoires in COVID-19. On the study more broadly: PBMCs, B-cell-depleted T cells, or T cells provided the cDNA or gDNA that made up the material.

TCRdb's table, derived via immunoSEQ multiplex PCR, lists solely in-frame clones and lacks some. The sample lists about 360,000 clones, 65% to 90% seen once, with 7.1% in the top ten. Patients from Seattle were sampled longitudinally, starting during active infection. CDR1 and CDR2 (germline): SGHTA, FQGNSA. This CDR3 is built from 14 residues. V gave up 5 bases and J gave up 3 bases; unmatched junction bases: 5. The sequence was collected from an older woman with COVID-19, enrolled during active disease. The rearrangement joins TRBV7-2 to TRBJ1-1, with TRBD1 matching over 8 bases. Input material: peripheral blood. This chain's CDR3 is CASSAWTGHTEAFF. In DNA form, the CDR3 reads TGTGCCAGCAGCGCCTGGACAGGGCACACTGAAGCTTTCTTT.